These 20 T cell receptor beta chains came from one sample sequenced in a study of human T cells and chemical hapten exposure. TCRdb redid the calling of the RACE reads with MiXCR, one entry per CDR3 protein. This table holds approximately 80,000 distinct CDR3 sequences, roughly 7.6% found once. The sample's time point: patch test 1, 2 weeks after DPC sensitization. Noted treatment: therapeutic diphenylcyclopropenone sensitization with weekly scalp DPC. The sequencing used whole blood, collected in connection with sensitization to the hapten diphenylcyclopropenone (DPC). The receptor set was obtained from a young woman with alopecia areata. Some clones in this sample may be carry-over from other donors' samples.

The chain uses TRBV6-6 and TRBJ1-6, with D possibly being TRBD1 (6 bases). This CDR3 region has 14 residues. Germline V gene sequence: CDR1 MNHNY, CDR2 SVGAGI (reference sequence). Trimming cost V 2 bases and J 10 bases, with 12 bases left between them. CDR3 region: CASSYVGGESPLHF. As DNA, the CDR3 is TGTGCCAGCAGTTACGTCGGGGGCGAATCACCCCTCCACTTT.

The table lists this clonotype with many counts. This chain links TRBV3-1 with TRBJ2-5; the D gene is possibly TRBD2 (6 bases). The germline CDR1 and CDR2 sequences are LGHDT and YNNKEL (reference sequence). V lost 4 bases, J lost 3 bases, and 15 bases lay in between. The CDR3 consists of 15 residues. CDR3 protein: CASSPPGTGKETQYF. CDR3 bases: TGTGCCAGCAGCCCACCCGGGACTGGAAAAGAGACCCAGTACTTC.

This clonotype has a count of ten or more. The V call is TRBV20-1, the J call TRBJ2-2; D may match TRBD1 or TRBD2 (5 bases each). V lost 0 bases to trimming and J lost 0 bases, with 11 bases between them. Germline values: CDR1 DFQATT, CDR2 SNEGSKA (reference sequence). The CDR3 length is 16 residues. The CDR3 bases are TGCAGTGCTAGAGACACCCGAGGGGCGAACACCGGGGAGCTGTTTTTT. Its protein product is CSARDTRGANTGELFF.

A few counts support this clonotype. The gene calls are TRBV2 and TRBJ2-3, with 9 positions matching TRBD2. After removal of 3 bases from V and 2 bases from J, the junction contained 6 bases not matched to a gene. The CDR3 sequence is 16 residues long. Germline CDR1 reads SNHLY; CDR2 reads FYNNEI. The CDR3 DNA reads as TGTGCCAGCAGTGATGTAGCGGGGGCCTCCACAGATACGCAGTATTTT. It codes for CASSDVAGASTDTQYF.

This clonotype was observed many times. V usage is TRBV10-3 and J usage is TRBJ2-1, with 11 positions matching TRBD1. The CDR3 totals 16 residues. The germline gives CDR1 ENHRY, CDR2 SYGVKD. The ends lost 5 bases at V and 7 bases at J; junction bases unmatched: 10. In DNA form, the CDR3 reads TGTGCCATCAGTCGATCCGGGACAGGGGGTAGTAATGAGCAGTTCTTC. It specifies CAISRSGTGGSNEQFF.

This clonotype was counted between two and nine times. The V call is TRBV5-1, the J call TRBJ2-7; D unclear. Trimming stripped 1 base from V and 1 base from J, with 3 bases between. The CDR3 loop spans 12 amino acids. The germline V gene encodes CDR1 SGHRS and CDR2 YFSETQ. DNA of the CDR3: TGCGCCAGCAGCTTGACATCCTACGAGCAGTACTTC. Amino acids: CASSLTSYEQYF.

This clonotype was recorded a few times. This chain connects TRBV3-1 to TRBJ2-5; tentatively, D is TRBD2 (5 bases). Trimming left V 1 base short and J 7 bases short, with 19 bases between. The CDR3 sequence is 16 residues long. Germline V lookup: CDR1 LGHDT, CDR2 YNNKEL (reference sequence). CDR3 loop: CASSQVPDGRAGTQYF. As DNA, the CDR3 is TGTGCCAGCAGCCAAGTGCCAGACGGGCGGGCGGGGACCCAGTACTTC.

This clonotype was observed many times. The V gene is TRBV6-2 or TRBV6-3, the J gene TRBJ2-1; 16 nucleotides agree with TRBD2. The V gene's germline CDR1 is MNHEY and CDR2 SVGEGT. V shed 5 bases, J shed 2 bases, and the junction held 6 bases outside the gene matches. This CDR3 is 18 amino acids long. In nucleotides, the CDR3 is TGTGCCAGCAGTGCGGGACTAGCGGGGGGGGCGGCCTACAATGAGCAGTTCTTC. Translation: CASSAGLAGGAAYNEQFF.

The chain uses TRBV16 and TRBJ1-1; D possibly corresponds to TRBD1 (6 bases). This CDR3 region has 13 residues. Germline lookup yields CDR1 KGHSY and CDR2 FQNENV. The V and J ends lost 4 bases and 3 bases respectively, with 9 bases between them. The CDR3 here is CASSPDRYTEAFF. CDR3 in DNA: TGTGCCAGCAGCCCGGACAGATACACTGAAGCTTTCTTT.

The CDR3, as DNA: TGTGCCAGCAGCAAAGGGACTAGCGGGGGGGCAGCTGGAGATACGCAGTATTTT. It codes for CASSKGTSGGAAGDTQYF. This chain joins TRBV5-5 and TRBJ2-3; the match to TRBD2 covers 16 bases. The CDR3 runs 18 residues. J was trimmed by 5 bases and V by 4 bases; bases with no gene match: 10. Germline CDR1 reads SGHKS; CDR2 reads YYEKEE (reference sequence).

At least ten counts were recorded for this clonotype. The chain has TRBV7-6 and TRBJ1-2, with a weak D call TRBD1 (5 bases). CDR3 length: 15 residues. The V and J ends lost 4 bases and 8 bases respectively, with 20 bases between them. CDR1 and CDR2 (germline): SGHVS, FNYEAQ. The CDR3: CASSSPGRGKGGYTF. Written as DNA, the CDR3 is TGTGCCAGCAGCTCCCCGGGACGGGGAAAGGGAGGCTACACCTTC.

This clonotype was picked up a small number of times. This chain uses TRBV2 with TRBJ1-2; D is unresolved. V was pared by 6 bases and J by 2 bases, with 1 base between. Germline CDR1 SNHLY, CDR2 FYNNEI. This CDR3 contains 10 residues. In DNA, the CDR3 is TGTGCCAGCAGGAACTATGGCTACACCTTC. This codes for CASRNYGYTF.

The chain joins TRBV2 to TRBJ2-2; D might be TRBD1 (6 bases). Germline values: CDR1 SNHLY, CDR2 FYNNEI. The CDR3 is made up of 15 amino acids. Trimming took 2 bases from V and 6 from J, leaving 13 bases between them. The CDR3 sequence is CASSETLGQSGELFF. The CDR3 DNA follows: TGTGCCAGCAGTGAAACCCTGGGACAATCCGGGGAGCTGTTTTTT.

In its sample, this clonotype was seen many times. The CDR3: CASSPPASGDSGNTIYF. The CDR3 DNA follows: TGTGCCAGCTCACCACCCGCCTCGGGGGACTCTGGAAACACCATATATTTT. The chain carries TRBV18 and TRBJ1-3; tentatively, D is TRBD1 (5 bases). Germline values: CDR1 KGHSH, CDR2 LQKENI. Trimming took 0 bases from V and 0 from J, leaving 12 bases between them. The CDR3 has 17 amino acids.

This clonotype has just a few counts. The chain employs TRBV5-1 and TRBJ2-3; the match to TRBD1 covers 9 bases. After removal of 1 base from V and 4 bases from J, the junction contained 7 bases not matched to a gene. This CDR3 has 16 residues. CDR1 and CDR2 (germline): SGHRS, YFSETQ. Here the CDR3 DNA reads TGCGCCAGCAGCTTGAAAGGCCGGGACAGGGCAGATACGCAGTATTTT. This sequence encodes CASSLKGRDRADTQYF.

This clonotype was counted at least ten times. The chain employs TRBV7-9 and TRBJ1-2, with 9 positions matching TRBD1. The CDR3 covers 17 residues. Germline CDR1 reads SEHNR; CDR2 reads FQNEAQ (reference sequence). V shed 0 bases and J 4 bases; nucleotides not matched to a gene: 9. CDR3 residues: CASSLASTGGGGYGYTF. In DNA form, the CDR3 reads TGTGCCAGCAGCTTAGCGTCAACAGGGGGCGGTGGCTATGGCTACACCTTC.

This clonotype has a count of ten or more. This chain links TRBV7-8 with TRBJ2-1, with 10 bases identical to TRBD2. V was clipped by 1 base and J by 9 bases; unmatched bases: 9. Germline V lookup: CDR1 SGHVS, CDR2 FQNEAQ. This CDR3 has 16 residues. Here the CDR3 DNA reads TGTGCCAGCAGCTTAGAAAGCGGGGGGGCCCAAGGTGAGCAGTTCTTC. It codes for CASSLESGGAQGEQFF.

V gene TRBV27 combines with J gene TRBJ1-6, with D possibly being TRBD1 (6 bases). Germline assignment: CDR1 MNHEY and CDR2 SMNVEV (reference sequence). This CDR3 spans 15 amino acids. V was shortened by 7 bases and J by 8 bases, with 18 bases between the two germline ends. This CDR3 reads CASKMGGPRHSPLHF. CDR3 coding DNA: TGTGCCAGCAAAATGGGGGGGCCCCGCCATTCACCCCTCCACTTT.

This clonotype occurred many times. As DNA, the CDR3 is TGTGCCAGCAGCCAAGAAGCAGGTACGCAGTATTTT. Amino acid sequence: CASSQEAGTQYF. The chain employs TRBV3-1 and TRBJ2-3; D unclear. Germline V CDR1 and CDR2: LGHDT, YNNKEL (reference sequence). Trimming took 0 bases from V and 8 from J, leaving 6 bases between them. The CDR3 extends over 12 amino acids.

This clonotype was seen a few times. The CDR3 is CASSLLKRGGVNEQFF. DNA for the CDR3: TGTGCCAGCAGCTTGTTGAAGCGGGGGGGGGTAAATGAGCAGTTCTTC. The V and J genes are TRBV5-6 and TRBJ2-1; 10 bases are a match to TRBD2. Trimming took 1 base from V and 7 from J; bases not matched to a gene: 8. Germline CDR1 and CDR2: SGHDT and YYEEEE. CDR3 length: 16 amino acids.